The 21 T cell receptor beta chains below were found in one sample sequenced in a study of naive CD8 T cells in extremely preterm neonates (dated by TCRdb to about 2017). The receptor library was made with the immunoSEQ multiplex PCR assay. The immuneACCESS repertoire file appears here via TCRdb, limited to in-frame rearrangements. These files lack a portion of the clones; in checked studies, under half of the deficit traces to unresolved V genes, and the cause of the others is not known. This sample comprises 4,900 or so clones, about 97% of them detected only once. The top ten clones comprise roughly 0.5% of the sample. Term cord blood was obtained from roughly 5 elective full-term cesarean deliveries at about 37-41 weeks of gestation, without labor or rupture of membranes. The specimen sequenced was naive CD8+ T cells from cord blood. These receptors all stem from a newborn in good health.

CDR3 loop: CASRLAGGPYEQYF. The CDR3, as DNA: TGTGCCAGCAGACTAGCGGGGGGACCCTACGAGCAGTACTTC. This chain links TRBV5-4 with TRBJ2-7, with 12 bases identical to TRBD2. The CDR3 sequence is 14 residues long. J gave up 2 bases and V 5 bases, and 2 bases lay outside the gene matches. Germline CDR1 SGHNT, CDR2 YYREEE (reference sequence).

For the CDR3, the DNA is TGTGCCAGCTCACCAGAGGCAGGGTTTCCTGAAGCTTTCTTT. It yields the protein CASSPEAGFPEAFF. V is TRBV18 and J is TRBJ1-1, with a tentative D call TRBD1 (5 bases). There are 14 residues in the CDR3. Germline V CDR1 and CDR2: KGHSH, LQKENI. Trimming pared 2 bases from V and 6 bases from J, leaving 13 bases between.

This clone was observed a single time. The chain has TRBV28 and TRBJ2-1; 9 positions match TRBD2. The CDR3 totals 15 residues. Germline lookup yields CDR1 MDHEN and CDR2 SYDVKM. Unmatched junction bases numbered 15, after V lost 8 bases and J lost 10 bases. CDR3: CASLEAGGLSGEQFF. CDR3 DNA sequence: TGTGCCAGCCTCGAGGCGGGGGGGCTTTCTGGGGAGCAGTTCTTC.

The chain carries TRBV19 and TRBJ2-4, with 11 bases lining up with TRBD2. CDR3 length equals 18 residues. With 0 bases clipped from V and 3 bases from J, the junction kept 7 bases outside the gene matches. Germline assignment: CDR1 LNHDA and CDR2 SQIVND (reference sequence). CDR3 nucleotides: TGTGCCAGTAGTATAGATGGTAGCGGGGGGGGTAACAAAAACATTCAGTACTTC. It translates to CASSIDGSGGGNKNIQYF. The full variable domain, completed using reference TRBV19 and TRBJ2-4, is DGGITQSPKYLFRKEGQNVTLSCEQNLNHDAMYWYRQDPGQGLRLIYYSQIVNDFQKGDIAEGYSVSREKKESFPLTVTSAQKNPTAFYLCASSIDGSGGGNKNIQYFGAGTRLSVL.

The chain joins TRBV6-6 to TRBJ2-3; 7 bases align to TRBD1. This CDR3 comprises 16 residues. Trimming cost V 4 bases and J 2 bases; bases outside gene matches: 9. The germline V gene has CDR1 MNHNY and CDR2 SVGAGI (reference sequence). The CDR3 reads CASSSQGPTYTDTQYF. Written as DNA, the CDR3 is TGTGCCAGCAGTTCACAGGGGCCCACCTACACAGATACGCAGTATTTT.

The CDR3 loop reads CASSLSAINYGYTF. The CDR3, as DNA: TGTGCCAGCAGTTTATCAGCGATTAACTATGGCTACACCTTC. V is TRBV27 and J is TRBJ1-2; D is unresolved. Deletions cut 0 bases from V and 1 base from J, with 6 bases between. Germline-derived CDR1 and CDR2 are MNHEY and SMNVEV (reference sequence). The CDR3 length is 14 residues.

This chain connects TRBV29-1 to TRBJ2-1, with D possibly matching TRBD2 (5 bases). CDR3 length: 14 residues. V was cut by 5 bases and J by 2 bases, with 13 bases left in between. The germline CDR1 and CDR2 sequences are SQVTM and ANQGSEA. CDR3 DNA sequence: TGCAGCGTTACACGGACGGGGACCTACAATGAGCAGTTCTTC. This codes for CSVTRTGTYNEQFF.

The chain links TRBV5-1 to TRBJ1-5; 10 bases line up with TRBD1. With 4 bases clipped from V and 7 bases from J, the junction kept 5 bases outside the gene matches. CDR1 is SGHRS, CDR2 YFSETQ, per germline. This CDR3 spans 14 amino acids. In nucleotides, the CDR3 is TGCGCCAGCAGCACCGGGACAGGGGACCAGCCCCAGCATTTT. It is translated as CASSTGTGDQPQHF.

CDR3 in amino acids: CAWSRGIGLDGYTF. CDR3 DNA sequence: TGTGCCTGGAGTCGGGGGATTGGACTCGATGGCTACACCTTC. The chain joins TRBV30 to TRBJ1-2, with TRBD1 as a possible D gene (5 bases). The V end lost 2 bases, the J end lost 6 bases, and 16 bases lay between the germline ends. The CDR3 covers 14 residues. Germline V gene sequence: CDR1 GTSNPN, CDR2 SVGIG (reference sequence).

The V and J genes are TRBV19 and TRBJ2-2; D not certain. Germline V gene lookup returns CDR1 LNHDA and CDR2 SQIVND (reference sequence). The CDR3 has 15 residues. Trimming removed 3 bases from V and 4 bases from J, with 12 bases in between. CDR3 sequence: CASSISGAVTGELFF. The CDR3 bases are TGTGCCAGTAGTATCTCGGGTGCCGTCACCGGGGAGCTGTTTTTT.

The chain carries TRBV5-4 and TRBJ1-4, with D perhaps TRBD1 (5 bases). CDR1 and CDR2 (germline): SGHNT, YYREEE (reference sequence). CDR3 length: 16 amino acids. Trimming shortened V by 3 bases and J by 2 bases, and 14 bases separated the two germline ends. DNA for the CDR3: TGTGCCAGCAGCTCCCCCCAGGGTGGGACTAATGAAAAACTGTTTTTT. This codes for CASSSPQGGTNEKLFF.

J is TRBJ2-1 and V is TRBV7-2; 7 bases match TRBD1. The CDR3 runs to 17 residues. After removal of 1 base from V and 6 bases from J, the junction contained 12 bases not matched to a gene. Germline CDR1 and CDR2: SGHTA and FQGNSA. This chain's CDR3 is CASSLGGRGSVVNEQFF. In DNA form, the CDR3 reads TGTGCCAGCAGCTTAGGGGGCAGGGGGTCGGTGGTCAATGAGCAGTTCTTC.

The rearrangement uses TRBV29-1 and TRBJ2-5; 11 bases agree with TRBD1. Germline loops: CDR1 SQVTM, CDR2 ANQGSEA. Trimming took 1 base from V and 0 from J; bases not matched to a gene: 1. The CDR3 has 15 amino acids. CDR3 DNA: TGCAGCGTTGAAGGGGACAGGGGGTACCAAGAGACCCAGTACTTC. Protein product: CSVEGDRGYQETQYF.

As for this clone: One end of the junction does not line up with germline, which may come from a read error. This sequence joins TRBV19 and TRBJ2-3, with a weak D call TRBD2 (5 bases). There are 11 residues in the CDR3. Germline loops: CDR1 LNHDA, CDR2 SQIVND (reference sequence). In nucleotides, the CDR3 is TGTGCCAGTAGTTCTGGACTCCCGGTGGATTTT. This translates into CASSSGLPVDF.

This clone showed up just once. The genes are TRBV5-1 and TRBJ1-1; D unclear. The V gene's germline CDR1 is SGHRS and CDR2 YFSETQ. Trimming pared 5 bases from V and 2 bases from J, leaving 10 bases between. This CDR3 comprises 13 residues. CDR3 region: CASRAEGNTEAFF. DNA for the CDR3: TGCGCCAGCAGGGCTGAGGGCAACACTGAAGCTTTCTTT.

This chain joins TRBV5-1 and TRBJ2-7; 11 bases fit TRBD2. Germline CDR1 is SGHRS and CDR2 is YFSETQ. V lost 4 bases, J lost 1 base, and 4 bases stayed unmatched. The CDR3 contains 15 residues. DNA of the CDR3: TGCGCCAGCAGCCTTAGCGGGGGGGTTTCCTACGAGCAGTACTTC. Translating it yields CASSLSGGVSYEQYF.

As DNA, the CDR3 is TGCAGCGTTGAAGATCTAGGGGCTGGGGCCAACGTCCTGACTTTC. Translating it yields CSVEDLGAGANVLTF. The chain recombines TRBV29-1 with TRBJ2-6; perhaps TRBD1 as D (5 bases). V was shortened by 0 bases and J by 2 bases, with 8 bases between the two germline ends. CDR3 length equals 15 residues. Germline V lookup: CDR1 SQVTM, CDR2 ANQGSEA.

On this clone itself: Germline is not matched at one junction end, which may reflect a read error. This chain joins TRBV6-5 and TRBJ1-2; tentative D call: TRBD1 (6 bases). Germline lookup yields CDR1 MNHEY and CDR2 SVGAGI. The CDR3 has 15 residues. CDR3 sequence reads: CASSHSHRDPDGYTF. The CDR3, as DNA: TGTGCCAGCAGTCACTCACACAGGGATCCAGATGGCTACACCTTC.

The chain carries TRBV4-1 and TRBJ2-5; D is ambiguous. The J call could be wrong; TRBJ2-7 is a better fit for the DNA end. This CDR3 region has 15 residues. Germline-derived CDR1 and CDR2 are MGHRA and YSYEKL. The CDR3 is CASSQEAAPAYEQYF. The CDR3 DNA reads TGCGCCAGCAGCCAAGAGGCAGCGCCAGCCTACGAGCAGTACTTC.

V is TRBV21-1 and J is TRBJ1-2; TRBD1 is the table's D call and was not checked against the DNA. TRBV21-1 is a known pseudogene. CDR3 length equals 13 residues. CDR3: CASSPDRGDGYTF. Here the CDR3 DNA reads TGTGCCAGCAGCCCCGACAGGGGCGATGGCTACACCTTC.

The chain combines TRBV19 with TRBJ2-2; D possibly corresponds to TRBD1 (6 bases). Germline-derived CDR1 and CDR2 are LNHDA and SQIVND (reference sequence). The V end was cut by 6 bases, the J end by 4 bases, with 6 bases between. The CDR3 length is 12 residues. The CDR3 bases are TGTGCCAGTAGACAGGGCACCGGGGAGCTGTTTTTT. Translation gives CASRQGTGELFF.